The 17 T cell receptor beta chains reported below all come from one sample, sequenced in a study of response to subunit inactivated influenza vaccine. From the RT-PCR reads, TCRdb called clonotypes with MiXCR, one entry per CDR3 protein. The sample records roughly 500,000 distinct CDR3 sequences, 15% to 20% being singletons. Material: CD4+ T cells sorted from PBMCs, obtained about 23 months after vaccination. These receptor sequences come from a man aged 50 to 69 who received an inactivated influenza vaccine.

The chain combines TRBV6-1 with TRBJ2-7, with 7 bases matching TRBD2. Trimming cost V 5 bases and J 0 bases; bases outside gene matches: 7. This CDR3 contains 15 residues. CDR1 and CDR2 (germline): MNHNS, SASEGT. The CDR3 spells CASSRRAGSSYEQYF. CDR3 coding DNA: TGTGCCAGCAGTCGTCGAGCGGGAAGCTCCTACGAGCAGTACTTC.

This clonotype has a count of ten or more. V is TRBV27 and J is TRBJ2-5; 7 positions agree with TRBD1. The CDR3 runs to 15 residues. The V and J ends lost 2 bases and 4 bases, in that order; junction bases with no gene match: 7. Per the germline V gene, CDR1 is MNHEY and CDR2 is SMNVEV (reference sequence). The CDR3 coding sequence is TGTGCCAGCAGTTTAACTAGTCGACAGGGAGAGACCCAGTACTTC. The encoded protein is CASSLTSRQGETQYF.

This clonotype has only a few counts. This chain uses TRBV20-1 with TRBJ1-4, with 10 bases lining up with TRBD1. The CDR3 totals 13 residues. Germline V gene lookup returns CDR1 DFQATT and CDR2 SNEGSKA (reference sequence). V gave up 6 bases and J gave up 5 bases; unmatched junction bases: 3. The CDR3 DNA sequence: TGCAGTGCCCCGGGACAGGGGAATGAAAAACTGTTTTTT. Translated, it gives CSAPGQGNEKLFF.

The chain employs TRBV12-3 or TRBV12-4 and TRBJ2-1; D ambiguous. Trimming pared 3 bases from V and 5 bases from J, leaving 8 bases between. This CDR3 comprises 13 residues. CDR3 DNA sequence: TGTGCCAGCAGTTTCTCTGATAACAATGAGCAGTTCTTC. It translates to CASSFSDNNEQFF.

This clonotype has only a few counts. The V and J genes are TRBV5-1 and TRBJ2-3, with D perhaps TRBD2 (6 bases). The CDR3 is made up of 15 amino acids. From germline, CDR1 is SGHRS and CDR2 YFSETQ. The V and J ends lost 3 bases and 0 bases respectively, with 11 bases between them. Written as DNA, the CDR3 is TGCGCCAGCAGCTCCTCGACTAGAAGCACAGATACGCAGTATTTT. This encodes CASSSSTRSTDTQYF.

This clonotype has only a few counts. The CDR3 reads CASSLGTGVGNEQFF. CDR3 nucleotide sequence: TGTGCCAGCAGTTTGGGGACAGGGGTGGGCAATGAGCAGTTCTTC. The chain has TRBV7-8 and TRBJ2-1; TRBD1 matches 10 bases. CDR1 SGHVS and CDR2 FQNEAQ come from the germline V gene. The CDR3 loop spans 15 amino acids. V gave up 6 bases and J gave up 6 bases; unmatched junction bases: 8.

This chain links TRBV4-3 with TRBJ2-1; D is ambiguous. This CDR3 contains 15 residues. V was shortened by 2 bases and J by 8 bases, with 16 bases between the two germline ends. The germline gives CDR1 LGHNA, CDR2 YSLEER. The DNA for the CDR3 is TGCGCCAGCAGCCAATCTCCGACAACAGACGATGAGCAGTTCTTC. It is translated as CASSQSPTTDDEQFF.

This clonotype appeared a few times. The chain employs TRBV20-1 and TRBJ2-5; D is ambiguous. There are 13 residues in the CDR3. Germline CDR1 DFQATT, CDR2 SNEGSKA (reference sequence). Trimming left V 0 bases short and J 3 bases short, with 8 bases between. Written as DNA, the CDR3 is TGCAGTGCTAGAGATCCAGGAAAAGAGACCCAGTACTTC. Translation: CSARDPGKETQYF.

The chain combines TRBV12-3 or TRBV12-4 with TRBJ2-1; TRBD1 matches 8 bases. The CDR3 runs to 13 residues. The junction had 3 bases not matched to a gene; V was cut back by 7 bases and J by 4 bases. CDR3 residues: CASTWTGYNEQFF. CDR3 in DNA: TGTGCCAGCACCTGGACAGGGTACAATGAGCAGTTCTTC.

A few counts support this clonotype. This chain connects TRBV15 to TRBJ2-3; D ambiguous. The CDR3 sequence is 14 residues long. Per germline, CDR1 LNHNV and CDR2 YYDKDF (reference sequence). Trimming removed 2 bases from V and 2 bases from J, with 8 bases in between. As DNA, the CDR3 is TGTGCCACCAGCAGAAAAGGAAACACAGATACGCAGTATTTT. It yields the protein CATSRKGNTDTQYF.

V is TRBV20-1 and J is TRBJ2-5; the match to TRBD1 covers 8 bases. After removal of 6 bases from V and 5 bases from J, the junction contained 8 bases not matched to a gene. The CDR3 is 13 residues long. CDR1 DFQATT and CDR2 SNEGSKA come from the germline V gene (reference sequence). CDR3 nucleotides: TGCAGTGCGGGGACAGGCCCTTGGGAGACCCAGTACTTC. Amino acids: CSAGTGPWETQYF.

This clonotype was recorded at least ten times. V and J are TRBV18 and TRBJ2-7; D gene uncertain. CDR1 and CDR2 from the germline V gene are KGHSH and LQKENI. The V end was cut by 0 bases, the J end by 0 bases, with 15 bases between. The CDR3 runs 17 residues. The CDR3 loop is CASSPPPWDKSSYEQYF. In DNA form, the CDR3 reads TGTGCCAGCTCACCACCCCCCTGGGATAAAAGCTCCTACGAGCAGTACTTC.

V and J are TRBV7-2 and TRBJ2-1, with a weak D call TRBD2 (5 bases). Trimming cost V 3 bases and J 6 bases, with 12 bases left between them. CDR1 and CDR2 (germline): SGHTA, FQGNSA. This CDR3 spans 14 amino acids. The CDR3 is CASSFVVGSNEQFF. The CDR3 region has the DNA TGTGCCAGCAGCTTCGTAGTGGGGAGCAATGAGCAGTTCTTC.

The CDR3 DNA follows: TGCAGTGCTAGACCCGGACTAGCGGGAATTTACGAGCAGTACTTC. This gives the protein CSARPGLAGIYEQYF. J is TRBJ2-7 and V is TRBV20-1, with 12 bases that match TRBD2. CDR3 length equals 15 residues. Germline values: CDR1 DFQATT, CDR2 SNEGSKA (reference sequence). The V gene end was trimmed by 2 bases and the J gene end by 4 bases; junction bases not matched to a gene: 6.

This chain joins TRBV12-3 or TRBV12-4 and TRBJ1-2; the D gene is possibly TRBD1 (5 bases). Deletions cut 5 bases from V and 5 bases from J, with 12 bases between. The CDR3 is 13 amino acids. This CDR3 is CASSQQRGYGYTF. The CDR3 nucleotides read TGTGCCAGCAGTCAACAGCGGGGGTATGGCTACACCTTC.

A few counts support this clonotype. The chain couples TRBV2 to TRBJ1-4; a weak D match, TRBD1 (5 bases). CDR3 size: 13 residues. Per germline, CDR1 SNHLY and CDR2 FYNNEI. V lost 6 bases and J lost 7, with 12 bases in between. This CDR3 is CASRGTRSEKLFF. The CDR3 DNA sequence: TGTGCCAGCAGAGGGACGAGGAGTGAAAAACTGTTTTTT.

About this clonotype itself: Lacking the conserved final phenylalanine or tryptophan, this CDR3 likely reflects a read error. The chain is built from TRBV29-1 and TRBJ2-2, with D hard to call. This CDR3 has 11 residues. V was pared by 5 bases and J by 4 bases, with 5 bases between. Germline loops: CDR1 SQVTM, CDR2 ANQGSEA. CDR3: CSVRSTGELFS. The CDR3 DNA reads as TGCAGCGTTAGGAGCACCGGGGAGCTGTTTTCT.